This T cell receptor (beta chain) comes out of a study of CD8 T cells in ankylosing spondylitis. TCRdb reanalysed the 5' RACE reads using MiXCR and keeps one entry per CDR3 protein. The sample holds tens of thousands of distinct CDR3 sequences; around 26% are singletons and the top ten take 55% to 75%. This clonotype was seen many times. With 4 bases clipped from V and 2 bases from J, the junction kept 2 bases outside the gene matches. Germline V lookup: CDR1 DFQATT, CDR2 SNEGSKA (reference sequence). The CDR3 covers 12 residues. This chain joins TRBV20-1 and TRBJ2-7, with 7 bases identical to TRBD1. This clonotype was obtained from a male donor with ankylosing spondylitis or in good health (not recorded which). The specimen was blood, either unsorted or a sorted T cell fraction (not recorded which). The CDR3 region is CSATGTAYEQYF. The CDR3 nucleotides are TGCAGTGCTACCGGGACAGCCTACGAGCAGTACTTC.